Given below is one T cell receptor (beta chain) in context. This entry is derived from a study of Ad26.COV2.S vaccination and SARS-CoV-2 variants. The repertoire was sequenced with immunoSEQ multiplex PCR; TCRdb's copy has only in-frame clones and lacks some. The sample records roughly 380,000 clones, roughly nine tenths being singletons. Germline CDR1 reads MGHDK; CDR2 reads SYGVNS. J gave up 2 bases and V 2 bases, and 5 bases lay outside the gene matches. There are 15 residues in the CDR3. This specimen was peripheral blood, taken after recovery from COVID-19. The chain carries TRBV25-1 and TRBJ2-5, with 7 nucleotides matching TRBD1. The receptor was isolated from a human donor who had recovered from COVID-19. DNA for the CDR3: TGTGCCAGCAGTGAAATTTCAGGGGGACAAGAGACCCAGTACTTC. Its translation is CASSEISGGQETQYF.